This T cell receptor (beta chain) was sequenced during a study of blood T cell repertoires in COVID-19 (dated by TCRdb to the early 2020s). For the study in its entirety: The collaborator samples originated in the United States, Italy and Spain and spanned the acute and convalescent phases of COVID-19. The prospective study material was composed of cDNA or gDNA derived from T cells, B-cell-depleted T cells, or PBMCs. The dataset comprised deeply sampled blood TCRbeta repertoires from subjects exposed to, actively infected with, or recovered from COVID-19. The repertoires were released in a freely available public database meant as a resource for research on the immune response to SARS-CoV-2. The samples were drawn from the first 160 participants of the ongoing ImmuneRACE study and from some 1,300 subjects provided by 6 global collaborators. Nearly every sample came with metadata listing a de-identified subject ID, COVID-19 status, age in years and sex. HLA class I and class II types, where available, came from metadata supplied by the sample provider rather than from assay-based typing.

General study outcomes and caveats: The amount of clinical and demographic metadata varied by source and participant and was provided uncurated.

At one collaborating source in Seattle, patients were enrolled during active infection and were followed longitudinally through the course of disease. Collaborating institutions collected whole blood in K2EDTA tubes following their own protocols. For TCRbeta analysis, collaborators shipped samples in one of three forms: frozen whole blood, isolated PBMCs, or DNA extracted from either of those sample types. Notes on this clone: The clone's antigen remains unknown. No much larger clone is present one base from it, and per-base qualities are unavailable.

TCRbeta CDR3 regions were amplified from genomic DNA by means of the immunoSEQ Assay, a bias-controlled multiplex PCR. Under the source paper's analysis protocol: Nucleated cell counts per sample were estimated from amplification of reference gene primers within the assay. To quantify the absolute abundance of each unique TCRbeta CDR3 rearrangement, sequence reads were collapsed and filtered. For each sample, productive Simpson clonality was calculated as the square root of Simpson's diversity index across productive rearrangements. TCRdb carries this immuneACCESS record with in-frame sequences only. Its versions omit some clonotypes, under half of them owing to an unresolved V gene in the studies checked, with the rest unexplained. For V, J and clone size, that table is used; D and trimming come from the DNA. In this sample the table shows under 300,000 clones, 86% of which occur a single time. The ten largest clones capture less than 15% of the sample.

Reading the germline V gene gives CDR1 LGHNA and CDR2 YNFKEQ. V is reduced by 1 base and J by 0 bases, leaving a spacing of 10 bases between them. The CDR3 covers 15 residues, taking in both the cysteine and the phenylalanine. Only CDR3 DNA is held: 45 bases, read in frame from base 1. The source of this sequence is a woman in her 70s with COVID-19, enrolled during active disease. The sample taken for sequencing was peripheral blood. The chain is made from TRBV4-2 and TRBJ2-7; tentative D gene TRBD2, with 5 bases matching. The CDR3 reads as follows: CASSQGGSSSYEQYF. In nucleotide form, the sequence is TGTGCCAGCAGCCAAGGTGGGAGCAGCTCCTACGAGCAGTACTTC.